This T cell receptor beta chain was captured in a study of T cells in tuberculosis. For the study at large: Sequenced TCRs come from CD1B-GMM tetramer-binding T cells.

Germline V CDR1 and CDR2: SGHDN, FVKESK. Trimming stripped 6 bases from V and 5 bases from J, with 7 bases between. This CDR3 is built from 11 residues. The repertoire was sequenced with immunoSEQ multiplex PCR; TCRdb's copy has only in-frame clones and lacks some. Of 88,000 or so clones in the sample, approximately 91% were seen once. Sorting used thawed, overnight-rested PBMC stained with anti-CD3, a viability dye and GMM-loaded CD1B tetramer. C32 glucose monomycolate from Rhodococcus equi was loaded onto the CD1B tetramers. Each donor contributed roughly 92,000 sorted tetramer-negative cells. The rearrangement links TRBV14 to TRBJ1-1; TRBD1 is a possible D gene (5 bases). This receptor was identified in an adult woman with latent tuberculosis. The sample taken for sequencing was CD1b-GMM tetramer-negative cells sorted from PBMCs. The CDR3 protein is CASSRGTEAFF. In DNA, the CDR3 is TGTGCCAGCAGTCGGGGGACTGAAGCTTTCTTT.